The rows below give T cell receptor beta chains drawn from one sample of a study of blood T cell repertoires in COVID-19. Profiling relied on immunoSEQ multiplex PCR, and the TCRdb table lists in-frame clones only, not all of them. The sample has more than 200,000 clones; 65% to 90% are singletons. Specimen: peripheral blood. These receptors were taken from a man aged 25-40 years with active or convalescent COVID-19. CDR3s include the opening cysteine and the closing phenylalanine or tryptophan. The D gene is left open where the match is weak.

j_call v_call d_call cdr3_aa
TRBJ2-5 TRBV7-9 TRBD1 CASSLGGTGYETQYF
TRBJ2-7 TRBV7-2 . CASSPGLPPSYEQYF
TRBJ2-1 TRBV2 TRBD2 CASRDLLAVEQFF
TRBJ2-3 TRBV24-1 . CATSDPSRGTDTQYF
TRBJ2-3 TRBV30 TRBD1 CALDRGVTDTQYF
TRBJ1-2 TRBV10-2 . CASSDRGTSNYGYTF
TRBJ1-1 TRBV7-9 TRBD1 CASSARTGAPTEAFF
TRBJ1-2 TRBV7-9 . CASSQPGVYGYTF
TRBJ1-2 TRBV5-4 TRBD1 CASSRPGQGFRGYTF
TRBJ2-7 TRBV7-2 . CASSLGHSSYEQYF
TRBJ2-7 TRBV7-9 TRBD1 CASSSTGWDSPYEQYF
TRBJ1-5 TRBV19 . CASSWGQGPQHF
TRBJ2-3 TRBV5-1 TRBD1 CASSSTGEPDTQYF
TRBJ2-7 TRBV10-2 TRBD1 CASEETTTGTYEQYF
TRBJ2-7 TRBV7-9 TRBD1 CASSVPGQGSEQYF
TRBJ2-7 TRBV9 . CASSVAEGQYEQYF
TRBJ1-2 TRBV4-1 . CASSQPIKGDKDENYGYTF
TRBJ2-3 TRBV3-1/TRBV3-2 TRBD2 CASSQGLAGNTDTQYF
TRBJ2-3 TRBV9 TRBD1 CASSERGQAPDTQYF
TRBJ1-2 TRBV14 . CASSHLGVERGGYTF
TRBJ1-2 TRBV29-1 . CSVERGGTYGYTF
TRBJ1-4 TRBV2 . CASSGNRAAAFF
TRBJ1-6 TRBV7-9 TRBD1 CASSHGQAGSPLHF
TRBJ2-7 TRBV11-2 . CASTHTSGSLYEQYF
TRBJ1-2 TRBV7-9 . CASSLVAPGGYTF
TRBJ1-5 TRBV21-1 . CASSTRNRGRNQPQHF
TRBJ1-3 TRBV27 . CASSLSRDTIYF
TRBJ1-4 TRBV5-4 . CASSYTSRGNEKLFF
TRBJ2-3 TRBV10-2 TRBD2 CASTPVGSGGSDTQYF
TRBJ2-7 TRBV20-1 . CSAEGTYEQYF
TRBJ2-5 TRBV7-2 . CASSLARSQAVAGPKQETQYF
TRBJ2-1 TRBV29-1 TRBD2 CSVMGGTYNEQFF
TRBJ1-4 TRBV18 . CASSRSQGSTNEKLFF
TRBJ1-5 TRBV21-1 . CASSRGERYSNQPQHF
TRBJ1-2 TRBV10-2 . CASRAGQTYGYTF
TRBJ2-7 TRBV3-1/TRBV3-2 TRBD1 CASSPERQGAKYEQYF
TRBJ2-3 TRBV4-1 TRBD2 CASSQRGLAGGPRDTQYF